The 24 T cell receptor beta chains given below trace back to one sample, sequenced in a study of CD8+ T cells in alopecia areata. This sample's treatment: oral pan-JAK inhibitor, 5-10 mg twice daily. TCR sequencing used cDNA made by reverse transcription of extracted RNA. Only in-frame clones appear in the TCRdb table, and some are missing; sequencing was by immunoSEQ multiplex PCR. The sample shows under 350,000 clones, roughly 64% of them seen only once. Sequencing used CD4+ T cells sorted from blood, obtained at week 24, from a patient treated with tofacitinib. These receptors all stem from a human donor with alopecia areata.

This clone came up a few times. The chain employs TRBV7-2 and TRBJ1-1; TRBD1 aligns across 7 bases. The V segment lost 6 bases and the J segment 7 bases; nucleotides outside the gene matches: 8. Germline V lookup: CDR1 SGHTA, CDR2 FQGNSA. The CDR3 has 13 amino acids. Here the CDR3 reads CASSLRQGDEAFF. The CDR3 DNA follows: TGTGCCAGCAGTCTACGACAGGGCGATGAAGCTTTCTTT.

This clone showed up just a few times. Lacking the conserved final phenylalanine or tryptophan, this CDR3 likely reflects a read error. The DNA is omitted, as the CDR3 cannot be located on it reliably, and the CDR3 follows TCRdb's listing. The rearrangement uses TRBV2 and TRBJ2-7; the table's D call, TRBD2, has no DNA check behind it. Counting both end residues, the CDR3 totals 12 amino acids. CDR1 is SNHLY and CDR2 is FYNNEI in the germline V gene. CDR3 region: CASSTSGVQQPL.

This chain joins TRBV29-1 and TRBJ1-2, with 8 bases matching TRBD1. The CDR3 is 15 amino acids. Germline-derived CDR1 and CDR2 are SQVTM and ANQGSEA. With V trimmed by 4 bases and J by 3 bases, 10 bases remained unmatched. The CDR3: CSVVARDRIYYGYTF. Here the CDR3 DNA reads TGCAGCGTTGTGGCGAGGGACAGGATTTACTATGGCTACACCTTC.

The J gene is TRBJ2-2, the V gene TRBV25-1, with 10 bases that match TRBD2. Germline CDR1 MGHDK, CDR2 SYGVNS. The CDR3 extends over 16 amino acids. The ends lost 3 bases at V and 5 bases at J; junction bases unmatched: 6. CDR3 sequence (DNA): TGTGCCAGCAGTGAGCTAGCGGGGGTAACTACCGGGGAGCTGTTTTTT. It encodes CASSELAGVTTGELFF.

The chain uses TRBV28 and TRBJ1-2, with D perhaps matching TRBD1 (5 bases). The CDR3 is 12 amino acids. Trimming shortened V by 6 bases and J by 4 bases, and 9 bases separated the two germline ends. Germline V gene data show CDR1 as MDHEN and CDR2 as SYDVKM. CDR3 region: CASRGTVYGYTF. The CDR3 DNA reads TGTGCCAGCAGGGGGACGGTCTATGGCTACACCTTC.

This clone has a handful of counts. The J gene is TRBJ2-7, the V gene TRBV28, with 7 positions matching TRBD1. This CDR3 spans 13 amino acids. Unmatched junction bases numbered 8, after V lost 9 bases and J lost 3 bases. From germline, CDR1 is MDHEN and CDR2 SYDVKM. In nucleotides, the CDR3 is TGTGCCAGTCGCCGGGACAGCTACTACGAGCAGTACTTC. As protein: CASRRDSYYEQYF.

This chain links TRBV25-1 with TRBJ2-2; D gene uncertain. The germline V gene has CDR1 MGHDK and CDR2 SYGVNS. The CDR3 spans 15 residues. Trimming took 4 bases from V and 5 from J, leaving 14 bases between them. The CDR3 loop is CASSADRFSTGELFF. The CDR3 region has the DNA TGTGCCAGCAGTGCGGACCGCTTTAGTACCGGGGAGCTGTTTTTT.

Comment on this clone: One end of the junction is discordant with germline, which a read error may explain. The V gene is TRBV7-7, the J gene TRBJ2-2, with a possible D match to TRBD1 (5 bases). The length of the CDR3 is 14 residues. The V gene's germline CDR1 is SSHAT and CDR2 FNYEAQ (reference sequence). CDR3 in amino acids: CASSLDTYTGELFF. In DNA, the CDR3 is TGTGCTAGCAGCCTGGACACCTACACCGGGGAGCTGTTTTTT.

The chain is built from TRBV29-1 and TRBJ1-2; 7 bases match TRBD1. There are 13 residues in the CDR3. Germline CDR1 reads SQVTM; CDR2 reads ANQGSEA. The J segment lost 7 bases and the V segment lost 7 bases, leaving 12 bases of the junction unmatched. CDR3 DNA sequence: TGCAGCGCTCGTTCGACAGGGTTGGGTGGCTACACCTTC. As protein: CSARSTGLGGYTF.

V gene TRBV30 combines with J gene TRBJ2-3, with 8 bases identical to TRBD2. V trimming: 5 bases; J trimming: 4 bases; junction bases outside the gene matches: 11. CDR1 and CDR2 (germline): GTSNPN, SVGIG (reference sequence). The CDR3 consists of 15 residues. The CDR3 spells CAWDPRGSGADTQYF. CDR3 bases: TGTGCCTGGGACCCCAGGGGTAGCGGGGCAGATACGCAGTATTTT.

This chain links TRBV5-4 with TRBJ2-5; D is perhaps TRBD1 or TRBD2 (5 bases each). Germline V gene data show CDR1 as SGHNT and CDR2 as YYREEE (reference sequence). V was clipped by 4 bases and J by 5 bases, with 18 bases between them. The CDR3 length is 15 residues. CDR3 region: CASSPAGAAGETQYF. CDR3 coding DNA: TGTGCCAGCAGCCCCGCCGGGGCAGCAGGGGAGACCCAGTACTTC.

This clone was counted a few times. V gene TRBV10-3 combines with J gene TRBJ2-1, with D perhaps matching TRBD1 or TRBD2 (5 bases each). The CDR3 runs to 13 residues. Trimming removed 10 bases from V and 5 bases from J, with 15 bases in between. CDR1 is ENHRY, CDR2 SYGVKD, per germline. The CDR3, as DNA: TGTGCCAGCACCCCCCTGGGGGACAATGAGCAGTTCTTC. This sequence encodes CASTPLGDNEQFF.

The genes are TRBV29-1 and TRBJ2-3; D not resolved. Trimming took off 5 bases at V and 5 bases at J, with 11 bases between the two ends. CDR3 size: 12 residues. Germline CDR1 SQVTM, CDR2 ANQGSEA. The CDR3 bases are TGCAGCGTTTCACCCGTTCAAGATACGCAGTATTTT. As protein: CSVSPVQDTQYF.

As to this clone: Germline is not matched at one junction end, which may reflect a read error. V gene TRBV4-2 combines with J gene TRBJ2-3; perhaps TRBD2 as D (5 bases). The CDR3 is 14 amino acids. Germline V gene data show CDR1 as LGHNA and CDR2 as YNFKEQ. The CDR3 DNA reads TGTGCCAGCAGCCAAGATGGAGGCGACGATAGGCAGTATTTT. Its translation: CASSQDGGDDRQYF.

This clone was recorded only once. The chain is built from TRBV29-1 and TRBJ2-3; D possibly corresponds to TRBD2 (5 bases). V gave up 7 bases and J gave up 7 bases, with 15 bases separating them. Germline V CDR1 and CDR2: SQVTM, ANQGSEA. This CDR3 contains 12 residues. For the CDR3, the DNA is TGCAGCGCCCAATTACCGGGGTATACGCAGTATTTT. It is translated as CSAQLPGYTQYF.

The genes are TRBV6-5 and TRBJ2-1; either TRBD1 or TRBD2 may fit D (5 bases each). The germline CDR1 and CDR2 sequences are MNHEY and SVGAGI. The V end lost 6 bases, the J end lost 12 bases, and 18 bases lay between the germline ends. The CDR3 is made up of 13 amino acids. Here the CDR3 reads CASRRREGDGQFF. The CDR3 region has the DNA TGTGCCAGCAGACGAAGGGAAGGGGACGGGCAGTTCTTC.

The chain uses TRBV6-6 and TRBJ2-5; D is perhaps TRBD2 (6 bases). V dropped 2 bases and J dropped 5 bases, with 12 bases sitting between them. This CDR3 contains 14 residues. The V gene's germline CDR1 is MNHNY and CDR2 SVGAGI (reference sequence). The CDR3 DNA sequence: TGTGCCAGCAGTTACGTGGGGGGACGGGAGACCCAGTACTTC. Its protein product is CASSYVGGRETQYF.

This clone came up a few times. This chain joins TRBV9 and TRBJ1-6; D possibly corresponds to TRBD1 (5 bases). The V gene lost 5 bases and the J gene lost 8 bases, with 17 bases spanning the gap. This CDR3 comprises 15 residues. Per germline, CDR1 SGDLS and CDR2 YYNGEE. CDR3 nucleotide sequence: TGTGCCAGCAGTGGCCAGGGCCGGACCGATTCACCCCTCCACTTT. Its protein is CASSGQGRTDSPLHF.

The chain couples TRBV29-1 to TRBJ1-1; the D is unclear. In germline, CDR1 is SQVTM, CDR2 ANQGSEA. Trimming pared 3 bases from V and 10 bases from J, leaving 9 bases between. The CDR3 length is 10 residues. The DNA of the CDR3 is TGCAGCGTTGAGGTGGGCCGAGCTTTCTTT. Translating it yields CSVEVGRAFF.

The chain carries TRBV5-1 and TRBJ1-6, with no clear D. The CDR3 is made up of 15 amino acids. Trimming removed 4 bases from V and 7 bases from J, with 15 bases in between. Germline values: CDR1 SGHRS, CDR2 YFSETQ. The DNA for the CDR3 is TGCGCCAGCAGCCCCGACGTGGGCGGCAATTCACCCCTCCACTTT. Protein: CASSPDVGGNSPLHF. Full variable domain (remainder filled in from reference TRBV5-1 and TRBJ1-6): KAGVTQTPRYLIKTRGQQVTLSCSPISGHRSVSWYQQTPGQGLQFLFEYFSETQRNKGNFPGRFSGRQFSNSRSEMNVSTLELGDSALYLCASSPDVGGNSPLHFGNGTRLTVT.

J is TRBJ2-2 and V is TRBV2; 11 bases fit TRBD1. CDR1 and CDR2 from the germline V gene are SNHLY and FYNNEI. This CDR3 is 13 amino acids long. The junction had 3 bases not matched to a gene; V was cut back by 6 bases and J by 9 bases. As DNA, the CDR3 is TGTGCCAGCAGAGGACAGGGGGCCAGGGAGCTGTTTTTT. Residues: CASRGQGARELFF.

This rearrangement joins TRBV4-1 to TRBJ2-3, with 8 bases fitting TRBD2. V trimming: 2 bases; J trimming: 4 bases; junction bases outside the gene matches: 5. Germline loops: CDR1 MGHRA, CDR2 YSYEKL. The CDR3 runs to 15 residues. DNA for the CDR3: TGCGCCAGCAGCCAATTCAGCGGGGGCGCAGATACGCAGTATTTT. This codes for CASSQFSGGADTQYF.

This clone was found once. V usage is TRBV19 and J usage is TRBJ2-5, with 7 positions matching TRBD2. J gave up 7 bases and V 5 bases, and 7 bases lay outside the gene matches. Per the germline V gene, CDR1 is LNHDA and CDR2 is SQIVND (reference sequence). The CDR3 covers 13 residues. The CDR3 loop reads CASSPAGEMTQYF. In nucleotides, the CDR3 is TGTGCCAGTAGTCCGGCGGGGGAAATGACCCAGTACTTC.

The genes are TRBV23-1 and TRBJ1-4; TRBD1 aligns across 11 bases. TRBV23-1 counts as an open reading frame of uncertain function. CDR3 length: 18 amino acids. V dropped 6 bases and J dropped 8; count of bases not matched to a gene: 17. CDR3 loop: CASSLTGQGEGAEEKLFF. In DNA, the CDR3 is TGCGCCAGCAGCCTTACGGGACAGGGGGAAGGGGCCGAAGAAAAACTGTTTTTT.